This entry concerns a single TCR beta chain. Using immunoSEQ multiplex PCR, the repertoire was profiled, and TCRdb retains in-frame clones only, with some absent. Altogether about 500,000 clones are present, roughly nine tenths being singletons, with the ten largest covering 7.8%. Trimming removed 5 bases from V and 0 bases from J, with 8 bases in between. CDR1 and CDR2 (germline): SGHRS, YFSETQ. The CDR3 has 13 amino acids. The data were obtained in a study of blood T cell repertoires in COVID-19. Whole-study context: COVID-19 samples, acute and convalescent, were from the United States, Italy and Spain.

The sequenced material came from peripheral blood. The genes are TRBV5-1 and TRBJ1-1; D remains unclear. The TCR was taken from a woman between 45 and 65 years old with COVID-19, enrolled during active disease. As DNA, the CDR3 is TGCGCCAGCAGTGTCAGCGTGAACACTGAAGCTTTCTTT. It encodes CASSVSVNTEAFF. Combining the CDR3 with reference TRBV5-1 and TRBJ1-1 gives the whole variable domain KAGVTQTPRYLIKTRGQQVTLSCSPISGHRSVSWYQQTPGQGLQFLFEYFSETQRNKGNFPGRFSGRQFSNSRSEMNVSTLELGDSALYLCASSVSVNTEAFFGQGTRLTVV.